This passage covers 9 T cell receptor beta chains from one sample sequenced in a study of Ad26.COV2.S vaccination and SARS-CoV-2 variants. The treatment here: around 19 received Ad26.COV2.S at low or high dose, single or two shots; 5 received placebo; per-sample allocation not given. The study sampled participants on day 63 after the first vaccine or placebo injection. Repertoires were generated with immunoSEQ multiplex PCR, while TCRdb's copy carries only in-frame clones and drops some. This sample has 450,000 to 550,000 clones; roughly nine tenths occur once, and the top ten carry about 1.7%. The sequencing used peripheral blood, collected in a trial of Ad26.COV2.S vaccine versus placebo. Source of these receptors: a person between 18 and 65 years old who received the Ad26.COV2.S COVID-19 vaccine or a placebo.

The chain combines TRBV11-1 with TRBJ1-1, with 9 bases identical to TRBD1. Germline CDR1 SGHAT, CDR2 FQDESV (reference sequence). The junction had 8 bases not matched to a gene; V was cut back by 6 bases and J by 0 bases. The CDR3 length is 16 residues. In nucleotides, the CDR3 is TGTGCCAGCAGAGGGGACAGGGCTTGGATGAACACTGAAGCTTTCTTT. Its protein product is CASRGDRAWMNTEAFF.

V and J are TRBV19 and TRBJ2-7, with D perhaps matching TRBD2 (5 bases). The CDR3 covers 14 residues. Looked up from germline, CDR1 is LNHDA and CDR2 is SQIVND (reference sequence). V was trimmed by 2 bases and J by 6 bases, leaving 14 bases between them. CDR3 sequence reads: CASSITKGGFEQYF. CDR3 coding DNA: TGTGCCAGTAGTATAACAAAAGGAGGATTCGAGCAGTACTTC.

This chain uses TRBV3-1 (or the pseudogene TRBV3-2) with TRBJ2-4; 9 bases are a match to TRBD1. Germline V gives CDR1 LGHDT, CDR2 YNNKEL (reference sequence). The CDR3 loop spans 17 amino acids. The J segment lost 2 bases and the V segment lost 3 bases, leaving 8 bases of the junction unmatched. CDR3 amino acids: CASSQGRQGVPKNIQYF. Written as DNA, the CDR3 is TGTGCCAGCAGCCAGGGGAGACAGGGGGTCCCCAAAAACATTCAGTACTTC.

About this clone itself: At the DNA level, this CDR3 is encoded by other sequences in the same sample as well. J is TRBJ2-2 and V is TRBV7-9; 9 bases fit TRBD1. The germline V gene encodes CDR1 SEHNR and CDR2 FQNEAQ (reference sequence). Trimming removed 6 bases from V and 7 bases from J; junction bases left unmatched: 6. The CDR3 extends over 14 amino acids. The CDR3 region is CASRKQGAYGELFF. The CDR3 DNA follows: TGTGCCAGCAGGAAACAGGGGGCGTACGGGGAGCTGTTTTTT. Based on the CDR3 plus reference TRBV7-9 and TRBJ2-2, the full variable domain is DTGVSQNPRHKITKRGQNVTFRCDPISEHNRLYWYRQTLGQGPEFLTYFQNEAQLEKSRLLSDRFSAERPKGSFSTLEIQRTEQGDSAMYLCASRKQGAYGELFFGEGSRLTVL.

The J gene is TRBJ1-2, the V gene TRBV30; maybe TRBD1 (6 bases). CDR3 length: 14 amino acids. The germline gives CDR1 GTSNPN, CDR2 SVGIG (reference sequence). V lost 3 bases, J lost 3 bases, and 14 bases lay in between. CDR3: CAWSALGQYYGYTF. The CDR3 DNA follows: TGTGCCTGGAGCGCCCTCGGACAGTACTATGGCTACACCTTC.

This chain joins TRBV6-1 and TRBJ1-5; 9 nucleotides agree with TRBD1. Trimming took 6 bases from V and 5 from J; bases not matched to a gene: 2. The CDR3 is 13 amino acids. Germline CDR1 MNHNS, CDR2 SASEGT. This chain's CDR3 is CASSWTGDQPQHF. Written as DNA, the CDR3 is TGTGCCAGCAGCTGGACAGGGGATCAGCCCCAGCATTTT.

V and J are TRBV6-2 or TRBV6-3 and TRBJ2-3; no firm D call. The germline CDR1 and CDR2 sequences are MNHEY and SVGEGT. This CDR3 is built from 12 residues. The V end lost 4 bases, the J end lost 2 bases, and 4 bases lay between the germline ends. CDR3 sequence reads: CASSFNTDTQYF. The CDR3 region has the DNA TGTGCCAGCAGTTTCAACACAGATACGCAGTATTTT.

The gene calls are TRBV2 and TRBJ1-5; 7 bases align to TRBD1. With V trimmed by 7 bases and J by 5 bases, 8 bases remained unmatched. Germline V lookup: CDR1 SNHLY, CDR2 FYNNEI. This CDR3 is 14 amino acids long. This CDR3 reads CASKEGQNYQPQHF. DNA of the CDR3: TGTGCCAGCAAGGAGGGACAGAATTATCAGCCCCAGCATTTT.

This chain uses TRBV20-1 with TRBJ1-2; the match to TRBD1 covers 9 bases. Germline values: CDR1 DFQATT, CDR2 SNEGSKA (reference sequence). This CDR3 is 11 amino acids long. CDR3 bases: TGCAGATCACAGGGGGCAGGGGGCTACACCTTC. It is translated as CRSQGAGGYTF.